This T cell receptor (beta chain) was sequenced during a study of T-cell memory formation after mild COVID-19. Overall study findings and caveats: In second-wave clones peaking day 37, SARS-CoV-2 specificity remained unconfirmed. Certain responding clones were present in pre-infection memory, suggesting participation of cross-reactive memory. Clones shrinking from day 15 to 85 showed even CD4/CD8 mixes; later expanders tilted CD4+. For contracting clones, CD4+ ones sat mainly in CM and EM, CD8+ in EMRA.

Via MiXCR, TCRdb re-called the 5' RACE reads, giving one row per CDR3 protein. This sample has more than 400,000 distinct CDR3 sequences; over 15% occur once, and the top ten carry 10% to 15%. Looked up from germline, CDR1 is SEHNR and CDR2 is FQNEAQ (reference sequence). The CDR3 runs to 15 residues. The ends were cut back, 1 base at V and 0 bases at J, with 7 bases in the middle. This clonotype was counted a few times. The antigen remains undetermined. This receptor was obtained from an adult woman who had mild COVID-19 (a few samples of this study predate the infection). Cell type and time point are not known. V and J are TRBV7-9 and TRBJ2-4; D unresolved. The sequenced sample was PBMCs or a T cell subset sorted from them (not recorded which). This chain's CDR3 is CASSLVTGAKNIQYF. In nucleotides, the CDR3 is TGTGCCAGCAGCTTAGTCACGGGAGCCAAAAACATTCAGTACTTC.